These 5 T cell receptor beta chains originate from one sample sequenced in a study of blood T cell repertoires in COVID-19. The repertoire was sequenced with immunoSEQ multiplex PCR; TCRdb's copy has only in-frame clones and lacks some. This sample has under 350,000 clones, with about 87% found just once. The sample comprised peripheral blood. These receptor sequences come from a man between 65 and 85 years old with acute or convalescent COVID-19.

This clone has just a few counts. The chain is built from TRBV6-2 or TRBV6-3 and TRBJ2-7, with 10 bases identical to TRBD2. V lost 4 bases to trimming and J lost 4 bases; unmatched junction nucleotides: 7. CDR3 length: 15 residues. CDR1 is MNHEY, CDR2 SVGEGT, per germline. The DNA of the CDR3 is TGTGCCAGCAGTTCGGGGGCTAGCGGGGGTTACGAGCAGTACTTC. Translated, it gives CASSSGASGGYEQYF.

This sequence joins TRBV10-3 and TRBJ1-6; D is unresolved. The CDR3 length is 15 residues. The V end lost 4 bases, the J end lost 0 bases, and 7 bases lay between the germline ends. Germline assignment: CDR1 ENHRY and CDR2 SYGVKD. The CDR3 DNA follows: TGTGCCATCAGTGCTTCGAGCTCCTATAATTCACCCCTCCACTTT. Amino acid sequence: CAISASSSYNSPLHF.

CDR3 in amino acids: CSVELTGVGNTIYF. In DNA form, the CDR3 reads TGCAGCGTTGAATTAACGGGTGTTGGAAACACCATATATTTT. This rearrangement joins TRBV29-1 to TRBJ1-3, with D unresolved. Trimming took 2 bases from V and 3 from J, leaving 11 bases between them. In germline, CDR1 is SQVTM, CDR2 ANQGSEA. The CDR3 runs to 14 residues. The complete variable domain, with remaining parts taken from reference TRBV29-1 and TRBJ1-3, reads SAVISQKPSRDICQRGTSLTIQCQVDSQVTMMFWYRQQPGQSLTLIATANQGSEATYESGFVIDKFPISRPNLTFSTLTVSNMSPEDSSIYLCSVELTGVGNTIYFGEGSWLTVV.

The genes are TRBV19 and TRBJ2-5, with 10 bases identical to TRBD2. Germline lookup yields CDR1 LNHDA and CDR2 SQIVND (reference sequence). Unmatched junction bases numbered 2, after V lost 5 bases and J lost 2 bases. This CDR3 has 14 amino acids. The CDR3: CASSRTSGQETQYF. The CDR3 nucleotides read TGTGCCAGTAGTCGGACTAGCGGACAAGAGACCCAGTACTTC.

The table lists this clone with a few counts. The rearrangement uses TRBV24-1 and TRBJ2-5; 8 bases are a match to TRBD2. Germline values: CDR1 KGHDR, CDR2 SFDVKD. V lost 2 bases and J lost 5; bases outside the gene matches: 9. The CDR3 extends over 16 amino acids. CDR3 nucleotide sequence: TGTGCCACCAGTGATTCGCTAAGCGGGGGTCGGGAGACCCAGTACTTC. Its translation is CATSDSLSGGRETQYF.